These 23 T cell receptor beta chains originate from one sample sequenced in a study of T-cell memory formation after mild COVID-19. One entry per CDR3 protein results from TCRdb running MiXCR on the 5' RACE reads. The data show about 400,000 distinct CDR3 sequences, with around 24% seen just once and 7% to 9.5% held by the top ten. The specimen was PBMCs or a T cell subset sorted from them (not recorded which). These receptors were obtained from an adult woman who had mild COVID-19 (a few samples of this study predate the infection). Cell type and time point are not known.

This clonotype was found many times. The V and J genes are TRBV18 and TRBJ2-7; D uncertain. The germline CDR1 and CDR2 sequences are KGHSH and LQKENI. The CDR3 runs 11 residues. The V and J ends lost 5 bases and 4 bases respectively, with 6 bases between them. The CDR3: CASSSEYEQYF. The CDR3 coding sequence is TGTGCCAGCTCAAGCGAATACGAGCAGTACTTC.

The V and J genes are TRBV11-3 and TRBJ1-1; D gene unclear. The CDR3 length is 15 residues. Germline V gene data show CDR1 as SGHNT and CDR2 as YENEEA. With 1 base removed from V and 1 base from J, the gap between germline ends came to 10 bases. CDR3 protein: CASSLVETTNTEAFF. CDR3 coding DNA: TGTGCCAGCAGCTTAGTCGAGACTACGAACACTGAAGCTTTCTTT.

The rearrangement links TRBV14 to TRBJ2-7; maybe TRBD2 (6 bases). This CDR3 spans 15 amino acids. The germline CDR1 and CDR2 sequences are SGHDN and FVKESK. V was cut by 3 bases and J by 3 bases, with 15 bases left in between. The CDR3 DNA follows: TGTGCCAGCAGCCACGGCGGAGGGCGTAGCTACGAGCAGTACTTC. It encodes CASSHGGGRSYEQYF.

This clonotype was counted a few times. The V gene is TRBV28, the J gene TRBJ1-2; D is possibly TRBD1 (5 bases). CDR1 and CDR2 from the germline V gene are MDHEN and SYDVKM. The CDR3 runs to 14 residues. The V end lost 7 bases, the J end lost 7 bases, and 19 bases lay between the germline ends. The CDR3 DNA is TGTGCCAGCACCGAGGACATGGCCTTCCGTGGCTACACCTTC. Protein product: CASTEDMAFRGYTF.

This clonotype appeared a few times. This sequence joins TRBV24-1 and TRBJ2-3; no clear D. Germline values: CDR1 KGHDR, CDR2 SFDVKD. The CDR3 contains 11 residues. V lost 6 bases and J 5 bases, leaving 5 bases between the germline ends. The CDR3 loop is CATSRKDTQYF. CDR3 nucleotides: TGTGCCACCAGTAGGAAAGATACGCAGTATTTT.

The chain employs TRBV28 and TRBJ2-5; D call uncertain. Trimming left V 2 bases short and J 1 base short, with 11 bases between. Looked up from germline, CDR1 is MDHEN and CDR2 is SYDVKM. The CDR3 is 15 residues long. CDR3 sequence (DNA): TGTGCCAGCAGTTTAATAGCCCAAGGCCAAGAGACCCAGTACTTC. Translation gives CASSLIAQGQETQYF.

The chain joins TRBV7-2 to TRBJ2-3, with 14 bases fitting TRBD2. Germline CDR1 reads SGHTA; CDR2 reads FQGNSA. Germline trimming cut 4 bases from V and 7 bases from J; bases unmatched to any gene: 13. This CDR3 has 18 residues. The DNA of the CDR3 is TGTGCCAGCAGCTCCGCCTCGACTAGCGGGAGGGCCGGAAATACGCAGTATTTT. Translation gives CASSSASTSGRAGNTQYF.

The chain uses TRBV7-9 and TRBJ2-1; D not resolved. Trimming took off 5 bases at V and 0 bases at J, with 17 bases between the two ends. CDR3 length equals 17 residues. CDR1 is SEHNR and CDR2 is FQNEAQ in the germline V gene (reference sequence). The CDR3 region is CASSPVAYSSSYNEQFF. CDR3 in DNA: TGTGCCAGCAGCCCCGTCGCGTACTCGAGCTCCTACAATGAGCAGTTCTTC.

In nucleotides, the CDR3 is TGTGCCAGCAGTGACTCTCCCCTAGCGGGGGGGAACAATGAGCAGTTCTTC. Translation: CASSDSPLAGGNNEQFF. The J gene is TRBJ2-1, the V gene TRBV6-4; TRBD2 matches at 12 bases. There are 17 residues in the CDR3. Germline assignment: CDR1 MRHNA and CDR2 SNTAGT. V shed 0 bases and J 5 bases; nucleotides not matched to a gene: 5.

The V and J genes are TRBV18 and TRBJ1-5; maybe TRBD1 (5 bases). Germline CDR1 reads KGHSH; CDR2 reads LQKENI. The germline V and J ends were trimmed by 6 bases and 0 bases, with 15 bases remaining between them. The CDR3 runs 16 residues. CDR3 sequence: CASSRPGGYSNQPQHF. The CDR3 nucleotides are TGTGCCAGCTCCAGGCCGGGGGGATATAGCAATCAGCCCCAGCATTTT.

This chain connects TRBV7-3 to TRBJ2-1, with TRBD2 matching over 9 bases. The V gene's germline CDR1 is SGHTA and CDR2 FQGTGA. The CDR3 has 16 amino acids. With V trimmed by 2 bases and J by 4 bases, 6 bases remained unmatched. The CDR3: CASSLDSGSGYNEQFF. The CDR3 DNA sequence: TGTGCCAGCAGCTTAGATAGCGGGAGCGGGTACAATGAGCAGTTCTTC.

This clonotype was picked up one time. The junction shows a germline mismatch at one end, possibly a read error. The gene calls are TRBV30 and TRBJ2-5, with 7 bases aligning to TRBD1. Germline lookup yields CDR1 GTSNPN and CDR2 SVGIG (reference sequence). The CDR3 has 12 residues. The CDR3 DNA is TGTGCCTGGACGGGACAGCAAGAGACCAAGTACTTC. Translation gives CAWTGQQETKYF.

This clonotype was seen a handful of times. The gene calls are TRBV14 and TRBJ1-2; D might be TRBD1 (5 bases). V was trimmed by 4 bases and J by 4 bases, leaving 13 bases between them. The CDR3 runs 14 residues. Germline lookup yields CDR1 SGHDN and CDR2 FVKESK. The CDR3 DNA reads TGTGCCAGCAGCCCTGGGACTGTCATCTATGGCTACACCTTC. It specifies CASSPGTVIYGYTF.

The chain has TRBV7-2 and TRBJ1-1, with a tentative D call TRBD1 (6 bases). The CDR3 totals 14 residues. The V end was cut by 3 bases, the J end by 4 bases, with 12 bases between. Germline V CDR1 and CDR2: SGHTA, FQGNSA. CDR3 in amino acids: CASSFTGSGTEAFF. DNA of the CDR3: TGTGCCAGCAGCTTTACAGGGAGCGGCACTGAAGCTTTCTTT.

The sample holds a few counts of this clonotype. The V call is TRBV12-3 or TRBV12-4, the J call TRBJ1-1, with D maybe TRBD1 (6 bases). CDR3 length equals 14 residues. The V and J ends lost 6 bases and 1 base respectively, with 12 bases between them. CDR3 amino acids: CASRLQGTNTEAFF. The CDR3 DNA is TGTGCCAGCAGATTACAGGGCACGAACACTGAAGCTTTCTTT.

About this clonotype itself: At one end the junction does not follow the germline gene, possibly because of a read error. The V and J genes are TRBV20-1 and TRBJ1-5; a weak D match, TRBD1 (6 bases). The CDR3 extends over 16 amino acids. Germline CDR1 DFQATT, CDR2 SNEGSKA (reference sequence). CDR3 amino acids: CSAREYLQGSDQPQHF. The CDR3 region has the DNA TGCAGTGCTAGAGAGTACCTACAGGGTAGCGATCAGCCCCAGCATTTT.

V is TRBV14 and J is TRBJ2-7, with D perhaps being TRBD1 or TRBD2 (5 bases each). V lost 0 bases and J 3 bases, leaving 12 bases between the germline ends. Germline V gene data show CDR1 as SGHDN and CDR2 as FVKESK. The CDR3 covers 15 residues. This CDR3 reads CASSQDSGRFYEQYF. DNA of the CDR3: TGTGCCAGCAGCCAAGATTCGGGACGCTTCTACGAGCAGTACTTC.

This rearrangement joins TRBV4-2 to TRBJ2-1; 7 nucleotides agree with TRBD2. CDR1 LGHNA and CDR2 YNFKEQ come from the germline V gene. There are 18 residues in the CDR3. The V gene end was trimmed by 4 bases and the J gene end by 2 bases; junction bases not matched to a gene: 14. The CDR3 sequence: CASSPSRRGYRAYNEQFF. For the CDR3, the DNA is TGTGCCAGCAGCCCCTCTAGGCGGGGGTATCGGGCCTACAATGAGCAGTTCTTC.

The V and J genes are TRBV5-5 and TRBJ1-1, with D possibly matching TRBD1 (5 bases). The germline V gene encodes CDR1 SGHKS and CDR2 YYEKEE (reference sequence). V was trimmed by 4 bases and J by 3 bases, leaving 16 bases between them. The CDR3 is made up of 15 amino acids. CDR3 sequence: CASSLAGGRDTEAFF. CDR3 coding DNA: TGTGCCAGCAGCCTTGCCGGGGGTAGGGACACTGAAGCTTTCTTT.

This clonotype has a handful of counts. The chain is built from TRBV9 and TRBJ2-1, with 8 bases matching TRBD1. The CDR3 extends over 15 amino acids. Looked up from germline, CDR1 is SGDLS and CDR2 is YYNGEE. V lost 3 bases, J lost 3 bases, and 5 bases stayed unmatched. CDR3 coding DNA: TGTGCCAGCAGCGCCCACAGGGGGGACTACAATGAGCAGTTCTTC. Translation gives CASSAHRGDYNEQFF.

This clonotype has more than one count but fewer than ten. The V gene is TRBV28, the J gene TRBJ2-2; TRBD2 matches at 9 bases. This CDR3 region has 15 residues. Germline V gives CDR1 MDHEN, CDR2 SYDVKM. V lost 3 bases, J lost 4 bases, and 3 bases stayed unmatched. This CDR3 is CASSFLREGTGELFF. The CDR3 coding sequence is TGTGCCAGCAGTTTCCTGCGGGAGGGCACCGGGGAGCTGTTTTTT. Filled out from reference TRBV28 and TRBJ2-2, the complete variable domain reads DVKVTQSSRYLVKRTGEKVFLECVQDMDHENMFWYRQDPGLGLRLIYFSYDVKMKEKGDIPEGYSVSREKKERFSLILESASTNQTSMYLCASSFLREGTGELFFGEGSRLTVL.

This chain connects TRBV5-1 to TRBJ1-1; TRBD1 matches at 7 bases. Per the germline V gene, CDR1 is SGHRS and CDR2 is YFSETQ. V lost 4 bases to trimming and J lost 1 base; unmatched junction nucleotides: 7. This CDR3 contains 15 residues. CDR3 protein: CASSVTGSANTEAFF. The CDR3 DNA follows: TGCGCCAGCAGCGTGACAGGGTCCGCGAACACTGAAGCTTTCTTT.

This clonotype was counted only a few times. This sequence joins TRBV21-1 and TRBJ1-3; the D call TRBD1 from the table was never checked on the DNA. TRBV21-1 is described as a pseudogene. This CDR3 is 14 amino acids long. CDR3 region: CASSNRGTGNTIYF. CDR3 DNA: TGTGCCAGCAGCAACAGGGGGACTGGAAACACCATATATTTT.